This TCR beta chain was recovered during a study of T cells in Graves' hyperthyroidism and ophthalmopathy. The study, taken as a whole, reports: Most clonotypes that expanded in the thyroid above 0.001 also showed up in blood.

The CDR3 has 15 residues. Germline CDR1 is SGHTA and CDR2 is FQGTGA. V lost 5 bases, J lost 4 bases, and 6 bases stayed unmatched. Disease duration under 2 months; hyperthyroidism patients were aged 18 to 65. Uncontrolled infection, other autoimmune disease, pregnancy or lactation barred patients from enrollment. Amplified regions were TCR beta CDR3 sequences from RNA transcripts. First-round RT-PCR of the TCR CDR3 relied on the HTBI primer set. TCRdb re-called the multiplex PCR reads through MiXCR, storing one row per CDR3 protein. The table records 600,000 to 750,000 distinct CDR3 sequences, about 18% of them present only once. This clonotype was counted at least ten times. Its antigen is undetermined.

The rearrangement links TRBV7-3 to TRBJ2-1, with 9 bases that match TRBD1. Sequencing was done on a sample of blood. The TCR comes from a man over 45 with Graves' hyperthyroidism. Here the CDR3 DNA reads TGTGCCAGCAGCATTCGACAGGGGGGTTACAATGAGCAGTTCTTC. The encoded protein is CASSIRQGGYNEQFF.